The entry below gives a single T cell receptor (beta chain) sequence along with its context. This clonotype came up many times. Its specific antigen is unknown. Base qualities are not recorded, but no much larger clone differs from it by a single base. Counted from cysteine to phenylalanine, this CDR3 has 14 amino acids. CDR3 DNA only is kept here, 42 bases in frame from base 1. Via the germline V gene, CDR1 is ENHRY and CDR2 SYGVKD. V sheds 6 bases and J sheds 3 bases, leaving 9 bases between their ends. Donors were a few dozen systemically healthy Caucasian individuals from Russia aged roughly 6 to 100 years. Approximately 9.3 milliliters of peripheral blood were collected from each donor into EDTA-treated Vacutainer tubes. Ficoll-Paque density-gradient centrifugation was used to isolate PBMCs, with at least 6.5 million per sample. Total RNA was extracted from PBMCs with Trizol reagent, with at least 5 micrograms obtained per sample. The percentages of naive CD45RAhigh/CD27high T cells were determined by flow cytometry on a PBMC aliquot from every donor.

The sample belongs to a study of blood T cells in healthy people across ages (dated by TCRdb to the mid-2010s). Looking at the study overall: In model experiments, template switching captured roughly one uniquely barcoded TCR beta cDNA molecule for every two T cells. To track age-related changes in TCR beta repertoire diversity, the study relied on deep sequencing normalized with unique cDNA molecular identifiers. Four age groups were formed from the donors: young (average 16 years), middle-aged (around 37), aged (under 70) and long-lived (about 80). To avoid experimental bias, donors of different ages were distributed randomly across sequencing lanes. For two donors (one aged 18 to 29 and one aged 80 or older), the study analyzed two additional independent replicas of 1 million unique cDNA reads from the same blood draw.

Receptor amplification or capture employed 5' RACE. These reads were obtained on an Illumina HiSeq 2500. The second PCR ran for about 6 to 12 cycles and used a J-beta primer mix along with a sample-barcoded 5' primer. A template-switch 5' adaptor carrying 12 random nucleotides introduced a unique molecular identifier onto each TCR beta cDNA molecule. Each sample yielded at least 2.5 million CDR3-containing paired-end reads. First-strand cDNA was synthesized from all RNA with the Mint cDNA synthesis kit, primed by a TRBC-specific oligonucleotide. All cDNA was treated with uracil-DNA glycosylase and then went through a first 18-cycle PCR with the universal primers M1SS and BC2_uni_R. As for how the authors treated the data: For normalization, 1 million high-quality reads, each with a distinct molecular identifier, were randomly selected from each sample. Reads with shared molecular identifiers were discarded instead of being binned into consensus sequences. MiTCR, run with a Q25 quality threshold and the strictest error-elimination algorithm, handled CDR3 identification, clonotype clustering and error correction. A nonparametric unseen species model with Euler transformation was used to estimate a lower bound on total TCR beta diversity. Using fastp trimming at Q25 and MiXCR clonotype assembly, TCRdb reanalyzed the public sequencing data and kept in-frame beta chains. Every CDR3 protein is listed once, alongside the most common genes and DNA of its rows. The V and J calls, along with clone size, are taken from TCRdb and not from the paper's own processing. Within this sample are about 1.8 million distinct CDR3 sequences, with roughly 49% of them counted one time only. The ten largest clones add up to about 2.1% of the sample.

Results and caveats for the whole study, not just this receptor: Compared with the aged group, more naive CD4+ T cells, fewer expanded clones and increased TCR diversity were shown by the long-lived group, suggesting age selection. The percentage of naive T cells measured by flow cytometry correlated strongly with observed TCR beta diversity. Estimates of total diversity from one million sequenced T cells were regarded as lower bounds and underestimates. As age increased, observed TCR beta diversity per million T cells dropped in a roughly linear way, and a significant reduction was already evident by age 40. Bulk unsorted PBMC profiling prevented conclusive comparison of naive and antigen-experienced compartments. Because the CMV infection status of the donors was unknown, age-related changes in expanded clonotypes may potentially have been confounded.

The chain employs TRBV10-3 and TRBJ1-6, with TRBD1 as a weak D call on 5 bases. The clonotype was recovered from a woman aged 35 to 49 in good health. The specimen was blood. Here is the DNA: TGTGCCATCAGCGGACAAAGCTATAATTCACCCCTCCACTTT. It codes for CAISGQSYNSPLHF.